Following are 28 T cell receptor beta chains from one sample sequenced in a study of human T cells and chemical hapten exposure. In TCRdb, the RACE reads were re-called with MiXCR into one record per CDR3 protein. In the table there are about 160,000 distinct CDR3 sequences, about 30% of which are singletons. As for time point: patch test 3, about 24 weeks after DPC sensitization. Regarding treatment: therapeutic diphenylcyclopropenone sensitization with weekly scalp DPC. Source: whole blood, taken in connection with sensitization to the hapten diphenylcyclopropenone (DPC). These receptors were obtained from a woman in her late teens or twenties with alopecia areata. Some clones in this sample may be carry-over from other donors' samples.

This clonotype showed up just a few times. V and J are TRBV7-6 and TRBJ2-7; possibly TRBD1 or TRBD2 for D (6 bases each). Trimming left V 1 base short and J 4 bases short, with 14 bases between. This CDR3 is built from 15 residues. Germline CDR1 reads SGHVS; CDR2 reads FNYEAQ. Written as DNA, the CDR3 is TGTGCCAGCAGCTTAGGAGGGGGGCTGGGGTACGAGCAGTACTTC. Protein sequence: CASSLGGGLGYEQYF.

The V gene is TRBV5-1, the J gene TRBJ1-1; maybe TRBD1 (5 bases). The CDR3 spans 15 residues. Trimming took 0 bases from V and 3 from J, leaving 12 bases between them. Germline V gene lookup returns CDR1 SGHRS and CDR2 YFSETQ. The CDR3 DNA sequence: TGCGCCAGCAGCTTGGCGTGGGGGAGTGACACTGAAGCTTTCTTT. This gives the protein CASSLAWGSDTEAFF.

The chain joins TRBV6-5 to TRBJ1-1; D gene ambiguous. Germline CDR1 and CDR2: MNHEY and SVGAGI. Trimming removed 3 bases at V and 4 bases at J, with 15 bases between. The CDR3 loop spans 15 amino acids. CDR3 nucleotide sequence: TGTGCCAGCAGTTATACTCCAGGCCTGCCCACTGAAGCTTTCTTT. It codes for CASSYTPGLPTEAFF.

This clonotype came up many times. The CDR3 here is CASSLVLRDVEFF. CDR3 coding DNA: TGTGCCAGCAGCTTAGTTCTGCGGGACGTGGAGTTCTTC. J is TRBJ2-1 and V is TRBV7-8; TRBD2 might be the D (6 bases). V lost 1 base and J 14 bases, leaving 15 bases between the germline ends. This CDR3 spans 13 amino acids. CDR1 and CDR2 (germline): SGHVS, FQNEAQ.

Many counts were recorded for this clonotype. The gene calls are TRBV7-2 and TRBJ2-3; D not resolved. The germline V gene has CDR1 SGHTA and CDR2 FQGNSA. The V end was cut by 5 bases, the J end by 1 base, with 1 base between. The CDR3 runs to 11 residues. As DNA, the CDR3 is TGTGCCAGCAGCCGCACAGATACGCAGTATTTT. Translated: CASSRTDTQYF.

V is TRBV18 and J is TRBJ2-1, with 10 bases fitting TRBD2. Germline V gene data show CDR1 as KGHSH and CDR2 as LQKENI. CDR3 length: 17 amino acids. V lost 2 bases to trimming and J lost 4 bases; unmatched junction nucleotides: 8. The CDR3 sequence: CASSPSLAGGIYNEQFF. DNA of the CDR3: TGTGCCAGCTCACCATCCTTAGCGGGGGGAATATACAATGAGCAGTTCTTC.

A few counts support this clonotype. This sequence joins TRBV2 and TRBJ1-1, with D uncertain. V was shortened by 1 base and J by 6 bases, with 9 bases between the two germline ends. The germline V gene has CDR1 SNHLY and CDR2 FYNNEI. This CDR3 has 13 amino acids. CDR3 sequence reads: CASSEDQFAEAFF. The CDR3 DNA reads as TGTGCCAGCAGTGAAGACCAGTTTGCTGAAGCTTTCTTT.

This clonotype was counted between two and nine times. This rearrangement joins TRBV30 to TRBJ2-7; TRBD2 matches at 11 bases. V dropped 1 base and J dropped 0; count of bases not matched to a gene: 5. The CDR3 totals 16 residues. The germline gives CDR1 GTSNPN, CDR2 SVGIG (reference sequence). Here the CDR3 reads CAWSGTSGGFSYEQYF. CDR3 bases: TGTGCCTGGAGTGGAACTAGCGGGGGATTCTCCTACGAGCAGTACTTC.

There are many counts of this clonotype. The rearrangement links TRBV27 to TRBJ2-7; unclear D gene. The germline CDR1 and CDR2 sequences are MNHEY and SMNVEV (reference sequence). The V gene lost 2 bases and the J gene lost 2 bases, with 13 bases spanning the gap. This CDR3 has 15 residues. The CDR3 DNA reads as TGTGCCAGCAGTTTAGGCCCGGTATTGACCTACGAGCAGTACTTC. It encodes CASSLGPVLTYEQYF.

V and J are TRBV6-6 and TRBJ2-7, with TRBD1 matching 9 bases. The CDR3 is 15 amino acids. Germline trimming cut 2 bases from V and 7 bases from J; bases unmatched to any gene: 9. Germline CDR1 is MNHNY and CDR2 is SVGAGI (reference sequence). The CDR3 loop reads CASSYAGTGSGEQYF. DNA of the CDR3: TGTGCCAGCAGTTACGCGGGGACAGGGTCTGGAGAGCAGTACTTC.

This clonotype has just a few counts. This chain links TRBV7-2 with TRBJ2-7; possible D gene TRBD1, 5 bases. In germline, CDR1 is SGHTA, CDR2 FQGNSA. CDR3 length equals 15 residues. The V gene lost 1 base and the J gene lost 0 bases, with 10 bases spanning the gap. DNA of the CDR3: TGTGCCAGCAGCTTAGGGTACAGGCACTCCTACGAGCAGTACTTC. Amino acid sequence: CASSLGYRHSYEQYF.

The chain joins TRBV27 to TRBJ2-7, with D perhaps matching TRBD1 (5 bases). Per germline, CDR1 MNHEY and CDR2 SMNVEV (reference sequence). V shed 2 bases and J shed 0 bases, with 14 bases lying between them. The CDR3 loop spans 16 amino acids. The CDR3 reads CASSLGAGTYSYEQYF. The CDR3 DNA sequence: TGTGCCAGCAGTTTAGGGGCAGGCACCTACTCCTACGAGCAGTACTTC.

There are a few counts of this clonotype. Here the CDR3 reads CASGLVPDGSLSTGELFF. The CDR3 DNA reads as TGTGCTAGTGGTTTGGTCCCAGATGGCTCGTTGAGCACCGGGGAGCTGTTTTTT. The chain is built from TRBV12-5 and TRBJ2-2; D gene ambiguous. CDR1 and CDR2 from the germline V gene are LGHNT and FRNRAP. The CDR3 has 18 amino acids. Trimming took 0 bases from V and 4 from J, leaving 18 bases between them.

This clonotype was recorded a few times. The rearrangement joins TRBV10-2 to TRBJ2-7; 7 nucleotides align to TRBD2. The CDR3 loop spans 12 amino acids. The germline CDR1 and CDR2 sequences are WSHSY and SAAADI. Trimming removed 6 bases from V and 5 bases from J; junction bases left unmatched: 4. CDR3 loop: CASSPGRDEQYF. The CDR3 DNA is TGCGCCAGCAGCCCAGGGAGGGACGAGCAGTACTTC.

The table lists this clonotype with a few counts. CDR3 bases: TGCAGTGCGGCAGAGCGGAATAATGGACCCCTCCACTTT. Translation: CSAAERNNGPLHF. The rearrangement links TRBV20-1 to TRBJ1-6; no definite D call. Germline assignment: CDR1 DFQATT and CDR2 SNEGSKA (reference sequence). Trimming took 6 bases from V and 12 from J, leaving 18 bases between them. The CDR3 totals 13 residues.

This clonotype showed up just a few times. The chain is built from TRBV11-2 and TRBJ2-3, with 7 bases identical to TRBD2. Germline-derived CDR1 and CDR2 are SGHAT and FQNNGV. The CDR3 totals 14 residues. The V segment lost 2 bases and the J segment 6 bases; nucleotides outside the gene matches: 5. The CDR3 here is CASSLRAGLDTQYF. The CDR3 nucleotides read TGTGCCAGCAGCTTACGAGCGGGGCTCGATACGCAGTATTTT. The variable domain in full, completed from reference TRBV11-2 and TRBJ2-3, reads EAGVAQSPRYKIIEKRQSVAFWCNPISGHATLYWYQQILGQGPKLLIQFQNNGVVDDSQLPKDRFSAERLKGVDSTLKIQPAKLEDSAVYLCASSLRAGLDTQYFGPGTRLTVL.

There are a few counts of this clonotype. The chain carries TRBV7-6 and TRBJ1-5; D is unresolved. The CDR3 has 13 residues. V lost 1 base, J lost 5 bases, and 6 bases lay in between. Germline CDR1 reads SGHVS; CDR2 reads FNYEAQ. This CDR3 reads CASSLGTYQPQHF. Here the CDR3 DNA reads TGTGCCAGCAGCTTAGGGACTTATCAGCCCCAGCATTTT.

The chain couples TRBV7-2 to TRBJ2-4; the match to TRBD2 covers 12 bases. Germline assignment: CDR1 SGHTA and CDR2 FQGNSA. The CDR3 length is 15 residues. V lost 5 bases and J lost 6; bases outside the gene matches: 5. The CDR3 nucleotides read TGTGCCAGCAGCCTGGGACTAGCGGGCGCAAACATTCAGTACTTC. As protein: CASSLGLAGANIQYF.

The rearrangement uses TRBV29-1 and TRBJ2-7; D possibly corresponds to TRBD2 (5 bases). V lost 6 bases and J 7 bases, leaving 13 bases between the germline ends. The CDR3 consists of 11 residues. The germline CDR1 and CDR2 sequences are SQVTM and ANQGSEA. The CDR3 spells CSVDYHGEQYF. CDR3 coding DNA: TGCAGCGTCGACTATCATGGGGAGCAGTACTTC.

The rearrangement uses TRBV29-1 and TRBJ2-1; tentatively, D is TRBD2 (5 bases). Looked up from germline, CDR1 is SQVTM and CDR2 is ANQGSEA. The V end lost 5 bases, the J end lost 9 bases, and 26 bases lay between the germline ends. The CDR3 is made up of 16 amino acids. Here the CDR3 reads CSVQNFGLARLAEQFF. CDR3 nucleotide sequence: TGCAGCGTTCAGAACTTCGGGCTAGCCCGGCTTGCTGAGCAGTTCTTC.

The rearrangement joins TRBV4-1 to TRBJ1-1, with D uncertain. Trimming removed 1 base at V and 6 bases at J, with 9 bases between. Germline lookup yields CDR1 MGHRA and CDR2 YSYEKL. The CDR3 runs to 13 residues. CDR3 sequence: CASSQVGVPEAFF. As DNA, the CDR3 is TGCGCCAGCAGCCAAGTAGGAGTGCCTGAAGCTTTCTTT.

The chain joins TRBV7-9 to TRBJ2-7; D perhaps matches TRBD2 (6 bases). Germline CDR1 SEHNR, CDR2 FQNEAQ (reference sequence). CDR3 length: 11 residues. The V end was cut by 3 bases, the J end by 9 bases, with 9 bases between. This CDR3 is CASSFPGAQYF. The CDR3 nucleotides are TGTGCCAGCAGCTTCCCGGGAGCGCAGTACTTC.

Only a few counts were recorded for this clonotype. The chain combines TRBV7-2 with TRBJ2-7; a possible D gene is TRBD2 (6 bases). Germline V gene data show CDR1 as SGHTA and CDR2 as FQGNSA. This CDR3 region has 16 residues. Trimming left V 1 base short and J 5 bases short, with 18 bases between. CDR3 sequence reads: CASSLGLTSPSDEQYF. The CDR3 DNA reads TGTGCCAGCAGCTTAGGGCTCACTAGCCCATCGGACGAGCAGTACTTC.

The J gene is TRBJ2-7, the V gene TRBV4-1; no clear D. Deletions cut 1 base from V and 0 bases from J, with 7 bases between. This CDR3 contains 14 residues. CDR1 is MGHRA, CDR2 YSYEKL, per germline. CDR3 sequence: CASSQVSYSYEQYF. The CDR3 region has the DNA TGCGCCAGCAGCCAAGTTTCCTACTCCTACGAGCAGTACTTC.

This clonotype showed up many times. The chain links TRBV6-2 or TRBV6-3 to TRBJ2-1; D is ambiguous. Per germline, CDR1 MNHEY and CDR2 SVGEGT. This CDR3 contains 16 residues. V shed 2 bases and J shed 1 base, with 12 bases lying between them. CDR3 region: CASSYRSGPSYNEQFF. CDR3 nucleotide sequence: TGTGCCAGCAGTTACCGGTCAGGTCCTTCCTACAATGAGCAGTTCTTC.

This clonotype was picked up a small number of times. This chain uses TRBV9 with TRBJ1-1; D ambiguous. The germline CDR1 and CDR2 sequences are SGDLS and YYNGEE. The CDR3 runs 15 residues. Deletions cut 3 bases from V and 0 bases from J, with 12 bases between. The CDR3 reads CASSASRSLNTEAFF. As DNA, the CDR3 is TGTGCCAGCAGCGCAAGTAGAAGTTTGAACACTGAAGCTTTCTTT.

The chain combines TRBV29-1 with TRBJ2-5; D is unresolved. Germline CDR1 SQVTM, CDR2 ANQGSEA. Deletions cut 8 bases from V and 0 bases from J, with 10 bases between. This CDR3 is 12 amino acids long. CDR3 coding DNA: TGCAGCTCCCGGGTGTACCAAGAGACCCAGTACTTC. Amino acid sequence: CSSRVYQETQYF.

The CDR3 DNA sequence: TGCAGCGTTGAAAAACCCGTCCCCTCAGGGTTCCACGAGCAGTACTTC. Its translation is CSVEKPVPSGFHEQYF. V usage is TRBV29-1 and J usage is TRBJ2-7, with D maybe TRBD1 (5 bases). Trimming stripped 2 bases from V and 5 bases from J, with 22 bases between. Germline V lookup: CDR1 SQVTM, CDR2 ANQGSEA. The CDR3 has 16 amino acids.